The sequence of this TCR beta chain was determined in a study of beta chain features in type 1 diabetes. Regarding this clone: Its antigen is not known.

Every bit of the isolated RNA underwent reverse transcription, so sequencing read expressed TCRB transcripts. Sequenced by immunoSEQ multiplex PCR; TCRdb stores in-frame clones only, minus some. Among approximately 60,000 clones, 59% were seen once, and the ten largest hold roughly 2.4%. Study observations and caveats: No resolution was reached here on whether HLA type influences TCRB rearrangement. PCR could preferentially amplify shorter templates, alike in patients and controls. Sequencing the cDNA could make cells with high TCR expression show up more than they should.

There are 15 residues in the CDR3. Germline CDR1 reads LGHNA; CDR2 reads YNFKEQ. The trim removed 4 bases at V and 5 bases at J, leaving 8 bases unmatched. The V and J genes are TRBV4-2 and TRBJ2-5, with 9 bases aligning to TRBD2. Sequencing was performed on Tregs from blood. This TCR was recovered from a woman younger than 30 in good health. DNA for the CDR3: TGTGCCAGCAGCCCCTCAGGGACTAGCACGGAGACCCAGTACTTC. Protein product: CASSPSGTSTETQYF.